This entry concerns a single T cell receptor (beta chain). Its target is unknown. CDR1 is GTSNPN and CDR2 is SVGIG in the germline V gene (reference sequence). CDR3 size: 15 residues. The V gene lost 3 bases and the J gene lost 2 bases, with 16 bases spanning the gap. An assay was performed, and its level was deep. Libraries were prepared by immunoSEQ multiplex PCR; TCRdb keeps only in-frame clonotypes and omits some of them. Found here are about 2 million clones, about 95% of them singletons; the top ten hold around 1.1%. These data belong to a study of shared clonotypes between healthy human individuals. General study findings and limits: Clonotypes not shared had lower generation probabilities than those common to all four donors. In this cohort, only blood was sampled, and tissue repertoires likely differ.

Selected positively for CCR7 and CD45RO-negative, naive CD8 cells excluded terminally differentiated effector memory CD45RA+ cells. The donors, healthy adults who were HIV-negative, had experienced no recent acute infections or vaccinations. The source material was naive CD8+ T cells sorted from blood. This clonotype was obtained from a man between 18 and 35 years old in good health. This chain connects TRBV30 to TRBJ1-2; D unclear. The CDR3 DNA reads as TGTGCCTGGAGCCACCCCCCGGGCGGGAACTATGGCTACACCTTC. Protein product: CAWSHPPGGNYGYTF.